A single sample gave rise to the 11 T cell receptor beta chains below, sequenced in a study of identifying expanded T cells in peripheral blood. The assay was immunoSEQ multiplex PCR, and TCRdb's table has in-frame clones only and misses some. Of 75,000 to 100,000 clones in the sample, around 91% were seen once. Sequencing was done on a sample of blood. The origin of the receptors is a person between 18 and 70 years old in good health.

The genes are TRBV9 and TRBJ2-3; D may be TRBD1 or TRBD2 (6 bases each). V was pared by 4 bases and J by 1 base, with 19 bases between. The CDR3 contains 17 residues. Germline CDR1 is SGDLS and CDR2 is YYNGEE. The CDR3: CASSSRLGGLGTDTQYF. Here the CDR3 DNA reads TGTGCCAGCAGCTCTCGACTAGGGGGATTGGGCACAGATACGCAGTATTTT.

The J gene is TRBJ2-6, the V gene TRBV29-1; D not resolved. Trimming took 0 bases from V and 1 from J, leaving 10 bases between them. The CDR3 is 16 amino acids. From germline, CDR1 is SQVTM and CDR2 ANQGSEA. CDR3 loop: CSVEDGHVSGANVLTF. DNA for the CDR3: TGCAGCGTTGAAGATGGGCATGTGTCTGGGGCCAACGTCCTGACTTTC.

The rearrangement links TRBV29-1 to TRBJ1-2, with D possibly matching TRBD1 (6 bases). The V end was cut by 7 bases, the J end by 0 bases, with 27 bases between. Germline CDR1 SQVTM, CDR2 ANQGSEA. The CDR3 runs 18 residues. The CDR3: CSARETTDSSSANYGYTF. The DNA for the CDR3 is TGCAGCGCTAGGGAGACTACGGACAGCTCCTCAGCTAACTATGGCTACACCTTC.

This clone was seen only once. The chain combines TRBV6-5 with TRBJ2-1, with D perhaps matching TRBD1 (5 bases). V shed 3 bases and J shed 5 bases, with 11 bases lying between them. The V gene's germline CDR1 is MNHEY and CDR2 SVGAGI. CDR3 length: 14 residues. In DNA form, the CDR3 reads TGTGCCAGCAGTTATGGCAGGGCCAACAATGAGCAGTTCTTC. Translation gives CASSYGRANNEQFF.

This chain joins TRBV9 and TRBJ2-1; D is uncertain. CDR1 is SGDLS, CDR2 YYNGEE, per germline. V was clipped by 3 bases and J by 8 bases, with 12 bases between them. This CDR3 has 13 amino acids. In DNA form, the CDR3 reads TGTGCCAGCAGCGCCGCTCCTCAATATGAGCAGTTCTTC. The encoded protein is CASSAAPQYEQFF.

In its sample, this clone was seen once. This chain connects TRBV7-3 to TRBJ2-7; D might be TRBD1 (5 bases). This CDR3 region has 15 residues. Germline V CDR1 and CDR2: SGHTA, FQGTGA. Trimming shortened V by 5 bases and J by 4 bases, and 18 bases separated the two germline ends. CDR3 sequence: CASSPPSRAGYEQYF. CDR3 coding DNA: TGTGCCAGCAGCCCTCCGTCCAGGGCTGGGTACGAGCAGTACTTC. Variable domain in full (rest from reference TRBV7-3 and TRBJ2-7): GAGVSQTPSNKVTEKGKYVELRCDPISGHTALYWYRQSLGQGPEFLIYFQGTGAADDSGLPNDRFFAVRPEGSVSTLKIQRTERGDSAVYLCASSPPSRAGYEQYFGPGTRLTVT.

The chain carries TRBV14 and TRBJ2-1; 11 nucleotides align to TRBD2. Germline V gene lookup returns CDR1 SGHDN and CDR2 FVKESK. The CDR3 has 16 residues. Trimming removed 0 bases from V and 4 bases from J; junction bases left unmatched: 2. CDR3 residues: CASSQDSGRAYNEQFF. The CDR3 nucleotides read TGTGCCAGCAGCCAAGATAGCGGGAGGGCTTACAATGAGCAGTTCTTC. Full variable domain (missing parts from reference TRBV14 and TRBJ2-1): EAGVTQFPSHSVIEKGQTVTLRCDPISGHDNLYWYRRVMGKEIKFLLHFVKESKQDESGMPNNRFLAERTGGTYSTLKVQPAELEDSGVYFCASSQDSGRAYNEQFFGPGTRLTVL.

The chain couples TRBV5-1 to TRBJ2-7; D may be TRBD1 or TRBD2 (5 bases each). The CDR3 length is 13 residues. The germline V and J ends were trimmed by 3 bases and 6 bases, with 13 bases remaining between them. Germline V lookup: CDR1 SGHRS, CDR2 YFSETQ. CDR3 in amino acids: CASSWGSVVEQYF. In nucleotides, the CDR3 is TGCGCCAGCAGCTGGGGGAGTGTGGTCGAGCAGTACTTC.

CDR3 sequence: CASSKLAGGYEQYF. Here the CDR3 DNA reads TGTGCCAGCAGCAAACTAGCGGGGGGCTACGAGCAGTACTTC. V gene TRBV7-8 combines with J gene TRBJ2-7, with TRBD2 identical over 12 bases. Germline values: CDR1 SGHVS, CDR2 FQNEAQ. This CDR3 spans 14 amino acids. Trimming removed 5 bases from V and 3 bases from J; junction bases left unmatched: 2.

J is TRBJ2-5 and V is TRBV4-3; D is perhaps TRBD2 (6 bases). Germline CDR1 and CDR2: LGHNA and YSLEER. The CDR3 runs 15 residues. V gave up 0 bases and J gave up 5 bases, with 13 bases separating them. CDR3: CASSQDKGGRETQYF. DNA of the CDR3: TGCGCCAGCAGCCAAGATAAGGGAGGCCGGGAGACCCAGTACTTC.

Remarks on this clone: Other DNA sequences in the same sample also yield this CDR3. The V gene is TRBV7-2, the J gene TRBJ1-3; D perhaps matches TRBD1 (6 bases). V was trimmed by 5 bases and J by 1 base, leaving 9 bases between them. The CDR3 has 14 residues. Germline CDR1 reads SGHTA; CDR2 reads FQGNSA. CDR3 residues: CASSPGTSGNTIYF. CDR3 coding DNA: TGTGCCAGCAGCCCTGGGACATCTGGAAACACCATATATTTT.